This is a list of T cell receptor beta chains from one sample in a study of CD8+ T cells in alopecia areata. The assay was immunoSEQ multiplex PCR, and TCRdb's table has in-frame clones only and misses some. This sample has over 90,000 clones, with 80% to 90% found just once. This specimen consisted of CD8+ T cells sorted from blood, obtained between weeks 30 and 35, from a patient treated with tofacitinib. These TCRs come from a human donor with alopecia areata. CDR3s include the opening cysteine and the closing phenylalanine or tryptophan. A D gene is named only where the DNA matches it firmly. Only some rows state a clone size, as once, few, many or a class for expanded clones.

TGTGCCAGCAGCCCGGATGAGGGTATTAGAACGTTTCCCGGGGAGCTGTTTTTT CASSPDEGIRTFPGELFF - - TRBJ2-2 TRBV4-2
TGTGCCAGCAGTTCGCGTTCCTACGAGCAGTACTTC CASSSRSYEQYF - - TRBJ2-7 TRBV27
TGTGCCAGCAGTTCTCTCAGCGACACCTACAATGAGCAGTTCTTC CASSSLSDTYNEQFF - - TRBJ2-1 TRBV27
TGTGCCAGCAGCTCAGCGGGAGCAGGAGATACGCAGTATTTT CASSSAGAGDTQYF TRBD2 - TRBJ2-3 TRBV9
TGTGCCAGCAGCACCCTGAGCGGGGCCCCCTACAATGAGCAGTTCTTC CASSTLSGAPYNEQFF TRBD2 - TRBJ2-1 TRBV7-3
TGTGCCAGCAGCCCTCAGGGAGGTATGGGGGCCAATTACAATGAGCAGTTCTTC CASSPQGGMGANYNEQFF - - TRBJ2-1 TRBV7-9
TGTGCCAGCAGACCGGACTATCTCTACGAGCAGTACTTC CASRPDYLYEQYF - - TRBJ2-7 TRBV6-5
TGTGCCAGCAGCCCAGAACAACAGGGGTACAATGAGCAGTTCTTC CASSPEQQGYNEQFF TRBD1 medium-sized TRBJ2-1 TRBV6-4
TGTGCCAGCGCGGTTAGCGGGAGCTCGTACAATGAGCAGTTCTTC CASAVSGSSYNEQFF TRBD2 - TRBJ2-1 TRBV6-5
TGCGCCAGCAGAGGGGACACCGCCTACGAGCAGTACTTC CASRGDTAYEQYF - - TRBJ2-7 TRBV4-1
TGTGCCAGCAGTCCCCTCGGTTCTCGCTACGAGCAGTACTTC CASSPLGSRYEQYF - - TRBJ2-7 TRBV27
TGTGCCAGCATTGGGGGCTACGAGCAGTACTTC CASIGGYEQYF - - TRBJ2-7 TRBV2
TGCAGCGTTGAAGGCCAGAGCTACGAGCAGTACTTC CSVEGQSYEQYF - - TRBJ2-7 TRBV29-1
TGTGCCAGCAGCTTAGTAGGGGGGGCAGATACGCAGTATTTT CASSLVGGADTQYF - once TRBJ2-3 TRBV7-8
TGTGCCAGCAGCCTACAGGGCGGGGCAGATACGCAGTATTTT CASSLQGGADTQYF - - TRBJ2-3 TRBV11-2
TGCGCCAGCAGCTTAACAGGGGCCTGGGACTACGAGCAGTACTTC CASSLTGAWDYEQYF TRBD1 once TRBJ2-7 TRBV5-1
TGCAGCGTTTACAGGGAGTCTTCCACTGAAGCTTTCTTT CSVYRESSTEAFF - - TRBJ1-1 TRBV29-1
TGTGCCAGCAGTGAGCCGGGGAACTCCTACAATGAGCAGTTCTTC CASSEPGNSYNEQFF - - TRBJ2-1 TRBV25-1
TGTGCCAGCAGCTGGGGGGATTCTGAAGCTTTCTTT CASSWGDSEAFF - - TRBJ1-1 TRBV7-9
TGTGCCAGCAGCCTTCAGAGCGGGGGGGCCTACGAGCAGTACTTC CASSLQSGGAYEQYF TRBD2 - TRBJ2-7 TRBV7-9
TGTGCCATCAGTGACAGTAACTATGGCTACACCTTC CAISDSNYGYTF - - TRBJ1-2 TRBV10-3
TGCGCCAGCAGTGAAGGCGGGGACACCGGGGAGCTGTTTTTT CASSEGGDTGELFF - - TRBJ2-2 TRBV10-2
TGTGCCAGCAGCTTAGAGGCAGCGGGAAACACCGGGGAGCTGTTTTTT CASSLEAAGNTGELFF TRBD2 few TRBJ2-2 TRBV7-6
TGTGCCACCAGCAACAGGGACAGCTCCTACGAGCAGTACTTC CATSNRDSSYEQYF TRBD1 - TRBJ2-7 TRBV15
TGTGCCAGCAGTTTTGACAGGAGCACAGATACGCAGTATTTT CASSFDRSTDTQYF - - TRBJ2-3 TRBV28
TGTGCCAGCAGCCCCAGCGGGGGGCCCTACAATGAGCAGTTCTTC CASSPSGGPYNEQFF TRBD2 - TRBJ2-1 TRBV5-4
TGTGCCAGCAGCTGGGACAGGGGGTCCTACGAGCAGTACTTC CASSWDRGSYEQYF TRBD1 - TRBJ2-7 TRBV27
TGCGCCAGCAGCCAAATGTCTGAGGGGTACAATGAGCAGTTCTTC CASSQMSEGYNEQFF - - TRBJ2-1 TRBV4-1
TGCAGCGAAAGACACCTGGGAGGCGAGCAGTTCTTC CSERHLGGEQFF - once TRBJ2-1 TRBV29-1
TGTGCCAGCAGTGAGGGGACTGAAGCTTTCTTT CASSEGTEAFF - - TRBJ1-1 TRBV6-4
TGTGCCAGCAGCGCGAGGACAGGATATTACAATGAGCAGTTCTTC CASSARTGYYNEQFF TRBD1 - TRBJ2-1 TRBV11-2
TGCGCCAGCAGCTCTGTTAAGACCGACCGGTCCTACGAGCAGTACTTC CASSSVKTDRSYEQYF - - TRBJ2-7 TRBV4-1
TGTGCCAGCAGTTACGCCACAGGGGGGAACACTGAAGCTTTCTTT CASSYATGGNTEAFF TRBD1 - TRBJ1-1 TRBV6-5
TGTGCCAGCAGCGTGGTCACAGGGGCTGAAGCTTTCTTT CASSVVTGAEAFF TRBD1 - TRBJ1-1 TRBV9
TGTGCCAGCAGCCCCGTAGGGGCAGGGTACACCGGGGAGCTGTTTTTT CASSPVGAGYTGELFF - - TRBJ2-2 TRBV7-9
TGCGCCAGCAGCCAAGACGGACTAGCGGGGGCCAACTCTGGGGCCAACGTCCTGACTTTC CASSQDGLAGANSGANVLTF TRBD2 - TRBJ2-6 TRBV4-1
TGTGCCAGCAGCGGGAAGGGGATTGGGAACACTGAAGCTTTCTTT CASSGKGIGNTEAFF - - TRBJ1-1 TRBV9
TGTGCCAGCAGTTGGGAGGCCAAAAACATTCAGTACTTC CASSWEAKNIQYF - - TRBJ2-4 TRBV27
TGCGCCAGCAGCTTTGCAGCCTTGAACACTGAAGCTTTCTTT CASSFAALNTEAFF - - TRBJ1-1 TRBV5-1
TGCGCCACCAACCCCGGGACAGGGTTAACAGATACGCAGTATTTT CATNPGTGLTDTQYF TRBD1 - TRBJ2-3 TRBV5-1
TGTGCCAGCAGTTACTCCCTAGGAACTGAAGCTTTCTTT CASSYSLGTEAFF - few TRBJ1-1 TRBV6-5
TGTGCTAGTGGTTTGGAGAGGAACACTGAAGCTTTCTTT CASGLERNTEAFF - few TRBJ1-1 TRBV12-5
TGTGCCAGCAGCGTAACCGGAAGCAACGTCTACGAGCAGTACTTC CASSVTGSNVYEQYF - - TRBJ2-7 TRBV9
TGTGCCAGCAGCCACACAGGGGGAGGAGATACGCAGTATTTT CASSHTGGGDTQYF TRBD1 - TRBJ2-3 TRBV7-3
TGCGCCAGCAGCCCGGGAGACCCCTCCTACAATGAGCAGTTCTTC CASSPGDPSYNEQFF - - TRBJ2-1 TRBV4-1
TGTGCCAGCAGTGAAGCGCAGTCGGGAGACCCCAGGAGGGCCGTCGACGAGCAGTACTTC CASSEAQSGDPRRAVDEQYF - - TRBJ2-7 TRBV2
TGCGCCAGCAGCCAAGGAGGTATCGAGCAGTTCTTC CASSQGGIEQFF - - TRBJ2-1 TRBV4-1
TGCGCCAGCAGCTTGGCCAGGTACACGAACACTGAAGCTTTCTTT CASSLARYTNTEAFF - - TRBJ1-1 TRBV5-1
TGCGCCAGCAGCCTTGGGGGTCCCACAGATACGCAGTATTTT CASSLGGPTDTQYF - - TRBJ2-3 TRBV4-1
TGTGCCAGTAGCGGGACAGCTACGAGGAGCTCCTACGAGCAGTACTTC CASSGTATRSSYEQYF TRBD1 - TRBJ2-7 TRBV19
TGTGCCAGCAGCTTAAGAGTCGTTGCAACTAATGAAAAACTGTTTTTT CASSLRVVATNEKLFF - - TRBJ1-4 TRBV7-9
TGTGCCAGCAGCCAATCCCCGTGGACAGCTAACTATGGCTACACCTTC CASSQSPWTANYGYTF - - TRBJ1-2 TRBV16
TGTGCCAGCAGTGCAACAGGGGCCTCCGAACTGTTTTTT CASSATGASELFF TRBD1 - TRBJ1-4 TRBV9
TGTGCCAGCAGCTCCAGCGGGGGGGTAGATACGCAGTATTTT CASSSSGGVDTQYF TRBD2 - TRBJ2-3 TRBV7-3